These T cell receptor beta chains were read from a single sample in a study of cytomegalovirus exposure and HLA in healthy donors. Here immunoSEQ multiplex PCR was the method, and the copy in TCRdb shows in-frame clones only, minus some. This table holds about 98,000 clones, roughly two thirds found once. Specimen: PBMCs. These receptors all come from a man aged 50-59 years in good health and CMV-seronegative. Each CDR3 is given with its conserved first and last residue. The order of the fields is clone size, D gene, J gene, V gene, CDR3 protein, CDR3 DNA. A D gene is named only where the DNA matches it firmly. Not every row has a clone size; where given, it reads once, few, many or a size class.

clone size: .
D gene: .
J gene: TRBJ2-7
V gene: TRBV6-1
CDR3 protein: CASRDYSEQYF
CDR3 DNA: TGTGCCAGCAGGGACTACTCCGAGCAGTACTTC

clone size: .
D gene: TRBD2
J gene: TRBJ2-1
V gene: TRBV29-1
CDR3 protein: CSAREGPYNEQFF
CDR3 DNA: TGCAGCGCCCGGGAGGGCCCCTACAATGAGCAGTTCTTC

clone size: .
D gene: .
J gene: TRBJ2-1
V gene: TRBV25-1
CDR3 protein: CASSEERDSGGDEQFF
CDR3 DNA: TGTGCCAGCAGTGAAGAAAGGGACTCCGGAGGGGATGAGCAGTTCTTC

clone size: .
D gene: .
J gene: TRBJ2-3
V gene: TRBV27
CDR3 protein: CASQQGTDTQYF
CDR3 DNA: TGTGCCAGCCAACAGGGCACAGATACGCAGTATTTT

clone size: .
D gene: TRBD1
J gene: TRBJ2-7
V gene: TRBV6-1
CDR3 protein: CASRVGPGQIYEQYF
CDR3 DNA: TGTGCCAGCAGAGTCGGACCGGGACAGATTTACGAGCAGTACTTC

clone size: .
D gene: TRBD2
J gene: TRBJ2-7
V gene: TRBV19
CDR3 protein: CASSGAGAYEQYF
CDR3 DNA: TGTGCCAGTAGTGGCGCGGGAGCCTACGAGCAGTACTTC

clone size: .
D gene: TRBD1
J gene: TRBJ2-7
V gene: TRBV5-1
CDR3 protein: CASSLEAGTGWNEQYF
CDR3 DNA: TGCGCCAGCAGCCTGGAAGCCGGGACAGGTTGGAACGAGCAGTACTTC

clone size: few
D gene: .
J gene: TRBJ1-4
V gene: TRBV28
CDR3 protein: CASSFPGVGEKLFF
CDR3 DNA: TGTGCCAGCAGTTTCCCAGGGGTTGGCGAAAAACTGTTTTTT

clone size: .
D gene: .
J gene: TRBJ1-6
V gene: TRBV7-9
CDR3 protein: CASSPRGGSNSPLHF
CDR3 DNA: TGTGCCAGCAGCCCAAGGGGGGGCTCAAATTCACCCCTCCACTTT

clone size: .
D gene: TRBD1
J gene: TRBJ2-7
V gene: TRBV5-4
CDR3 protein: CASSSPGQGDEQYF
CDR3 DNA: TGTGCCAGCAGCTCTCCGGGACAGGGGGACGAGCAGTACTTC

clone size: .
D gene: .
J gene: TRBJ2-5
V gene: TRBV18
CDR3 protein: CASSPLAWMEETQYF
CDR3 DNA: TGTGCCAGCTCACCACTAGCGTGGATGGAGGAGACCCAGTACTTC

clone size: .
D gene: TRBD1
J gene: TRBJ2-5
V gene: TRBV28
CDR3 protein: CASRPQGARETQYF
CDR3 DNA: TGTGCCAGCAGGCCTCAGGGGGCTCGAGAGACCCAGTACTTC

clone size: .
D gene: TRBD1
J gene: TRBJ2-2
V gene: TRBV18
CDR3 protein: CASSPPGQGIRTLFF
CDR3 DNA: TGTGCCAGCTCACCGCCGGGACAGGGGATTAGGACGCTGTTTTTT

clone size: .
D gene: .
J gene: TRBJ2-4
V gene: TRBV27
CDR3 protein: CASSFGRGAPDIQYF
CDR3 DNA: TGTGCCAGCAGTTTCGGGAGAGGGGCGCCGGACATTCAGTACTTC

clone size: .
D gene: TRBD2
J gene: TRBJ2-7
V gene: TRBV27
CDR3 protein: CASSAGEAGPSYEQYF
CDR3 DNA: TGTGCCAGCAGCGCGGGGGAGGCAGGACCCTCCTACGAGCAGTACTTC

clone size: few
D gene: .
J gene: TRBJ2-1
V gene: TRBV12-2
CDR3 protein: CASRLVTSGRQFF
CDR3 DNA: TGTGCAAGTCGCTTAGTGACTAGCGGGCGGCAGTTCTTC

clone size: .
D gene: .
J gene: TRBJ2-3
V gene: TRBV19
CDR3 protein: CASTSGRDRATDTQYF
CDR3 DNA: TGTGCCAGTACCTCCGGGAGGGACAGGGCCACAGATACGCAGTATTTT

clone size: few
D gene: .
J gene: TRBJ1-1
V gene: TRBV19
CDR3 protein: CASSMRANTEAFF
CDR3 DNA: TGTGCCAGTAGTATGCGAGCGAACACTGAAGCTTTCTTT

clone size: .
D gene: TRBD1
J gene: TRBJ1-2
V gene: TRBV7-2
CDR3 protein: CASSWGQAGSGYTF
CDR3 DNA: TGTGCCAGCAGCTGGGGACAGGCCGGTAGTGGCTACACCTTC